These 10 T cell receptor beta chains came from one sample sequenced in a study of blood T cells in healthy people across ages. Primers used in a second PCR of roughly 7 to 11 cycles were a sample-barcoded 5' primer and a J-beta primer mix. One entry per CDR3 protein, called by TCRdb with MiXCR from the 5' RACE reads. Among hundreds of thousands of distinct CDR3 sequences listed, under 65% were seen once. The source material was blood. Receptors were obtained from a man aged 55-75 years in good health.

The V and J genes are TRBV13 and TRBJ2-4; D uncertain. The CDR3 extends over 12 amino acids. CDR1 and CDR2 (germline): PRHDT, FYEKMQ (reference sequence). Trimming left V 5 bases short and J 6 bases short, with 8 bases between. This CDR3 reads CASSPNRNIQYF. The CDR3 bases are TGTGCCAGCAGCCCTAACAGAAACATTCAGTACTTC.

This chain uses TRBV28 with TRBJ1-1; D might be TRBD1 (5 bases). The CDR3 loop spans 16 amino acids. Germline CDR1 and CDR2: MDHEN and SYDVKM. V was trimmed by 4 bases and J by 2 bases, leaving 17 bases between them. DNA for the CDR3: TGTGCCAGCAGTTCCCCCGGGTGGGGGGAAAACACTGAAGCTTTCTTT. Amino acids: CASSSPGWGENTEAFF.

The chain carries TRBV6-5 and TRBJ1-2, with a possible D match to TRBD1 (5 bases). Trimming removed 6 bases at V and 8 bases at J, with 19 bases between. Germline CDR1 MNHEY, CDR2 SVGAGI. This CDR3 is 14 amino acids long. The CDR3 coding sequence is TGTGCCAGCAGGTCCCCGGGACGGCCCTCCGGCTACACCTTC. This sequence encodes CASRSPGRPSGYTF.

V is TRBV2 and J is TRBJ2-5; 7 nucleotides match TRBD2. Losses at the gene ends were 6 bases for V and 0 bases for J; bases not matched to a gene: 7. CDR1 SNHLY and CDR2 FYNNEI come from the germline V gene. This CDR3 region has 15 residues. CDR3 residues: CASSGAGWYQETQYF. For the CDR3, the DNA is TGTGCCAGCAGCGGAGCGGGGTGGTACCAAGAGACCCAGTACTTC.

The chain recombines TRBV25-1 with TRBJ1-2, with no clear D. CDR1 is MGHDK and CDR2 is SYGVNS in the germline V gene. V shed 4 bases and J shed 8 bases, with 8 bases lying between them. This CDR3 is 11 amino acids long. For the CDR3, the DNA is TGTGCCAGCAGTGGAACAATCGGCTACACCTTC. Encoded protein: CASSGTIGYTF.

This clonotype was seen a single time. The chain uses TRBV5-1 and TRBJ2-1; 9 bases line up with TRBD1. The CDR3 covers 14 residues. The V gene's germline CDR1 is SGHRS and CDR2 YFSETQ. The V segment lost 9 bases and the J segment 5 bases; nucleotides outside the gene matches: 9. CDR3 nucleotide sequence: TGCGCCATTTCCGGGACAGGGCACGACAATGAGCAGTTCTTC. The encoded protein is CAISGTGHDNEQFF.

CDR3 protein: CASSDRQGSYNSPLHF. In DNA, the CDR3 is TGTGCCAGCAGCGACCGACAGGGCTCCTATAATTCACCCCTCCACTTT. The chain links TRBV9 to TRBJ1-6; the match to TRBD1 covers 7 bases. V lost 3 bases and J lost 0; bases outside the gene matches: 3. CDR3 length: 16 residues. Germline loops: CDR1 SGDLS, CDR2 YYNGEE.

This sequence joins TRBV9 and TRBJ2-3, with unresolved D. Germline CDR1 and CDR2: SGDLS and YYNGEE. The ends were cut back, 0 bases at V and 2 bases at J, with 4 bases in the middle. The CDR3 loop spans 13 amino acids. CDR3 sequence (DNA): TGTGCCAGCAGCGTAGCTGCCACAGATACGCAGTATTTT. Protein: CASSVAATDTQYF.

The chain employs TRBV28 and TRBJ2-1, with 12 bases fitting TRBD1. The ends lost 2 bases at V and 6 bases at J; junction bases unmatched: 5. CDR3 length: 16 amino acids. CDR1 MDHEN and CDR2 SYDVKM come from the germline V gene. The CDR3 reads CASSLPGQGALNEQFF. CDR3 coding DNA: TGTGCCAGCAGTTTACCGGGACAGGGGGCCCTCAATGAGCAGTTCTTC. Full variable domain (missing parts from reference TRBV28 and TRBJ2-1): DVKVTQSSRYLVKRTGEKVFLECVQDMDHENMFWYRQDPGLGLRLIYFSYDVKMKEKGDIPEGYSVSREKKERFSLILESASTNQTSMYLCASSLPGQGALNEQFFGPGTRLTVL.

The rearrangement joins TRBV4-2 to TRBJ2-6; D tentatively fits TRBD1 or TRBD2 (5 bases each). CDR3 size: 17 residues. CDR1 is LGHNA, CDR2 YNFKEQ, per germline. V lost 0 bases and J lost 2, with 11 bases in between. The CDR3 DNA is TGTGCCAGCAGCCAAGAGGCGAGGGGAACTGGGGCCAACGTCCTGACTTTC. Amino acid sequence: CASSQEARGTGANVLTF.